These 20 T cell receptor beta chains were sequenced from one sample in a study of CD8 T cells in Susac syndrome. The RNA input was roughly 0.45 to 1 ug, and it was reverse transcribed with random hexamers. TCRdb itself ran the immunoSEQ multiplex PCR reads through MiXCR, one entry per CDR3 protein. The sample comprises about 190,000 distinct CDR3 sequences, approximately 95% of which are singletons, and 0.15% to 0.2% rests with the top ten. Sequenced sample: CD8+ T cells from PBMCs. These receptor sequences come from a human donor with Susac syndrome.

This chain connects TRBV6-1 to TRBJ1-5; a possible D gene is TRBD1 (5 bases). V shed 5 bases and J shed 7 bases, with 21 bases lying between them. This CDR3 spans 16 amino acids. Germline V lookup: CDR1 MNHNS, CDR2 SASEGT. In nucleotides, the CDR3 is TGTGCCAGCAGTCCCCGCGGGGTGGGGGTTGGACAGCCCCAGCATTTT. It yields the protein CASSPRGVGVGQPQHF.

The gene calls are TRBV10-3 and TRBJ1-2, with 8 nucleotides matching TRBD1. With V trimmed by 5 bases and J by 3 bases, 2 bases remained unmatched. The CDR3 is made up of 13 amino acids. CDR1 is ENHRY and CDR2 is SYGVKD in the germline V gene. CDR3 nucleotide sequence: TGTGCCATCAGTCTACAGGGGGACTATGGCTACACCTTC. This sequence encodes CAISLQGDYGYTF.

This sequence joins TRBV5-1 and TRBJ2-2, with 9 bases matching TRBD1. V lost 7 bases and J lost 5; bases outside the gene matches: 9. Per the germline V gene, CDR1 is SGHRS and CDR2 is YFSETQ. The length of the CDR3 is 15 residues. CDR3 nucleotides: TGCGCCAGCCGGGATTATGGACAGGGGACCGGGGAGCTGTTTTTT. Its protein is CASRDYGQGTGELFF.

This chain links TRBV12-3 or TRBV12-4 with TRBJ1-2; TRBD1 might be the D (6 bases). The CDR3 is 15 amino acids. V dropped 2 bases and J dropped 6 bases, with 16 bases sitting between them. CDR3 amino acids: CASSLHSGGADGYTF. CDR3 coding DNA: TGTGCCAGCAGTTTACACAGCGGGGGCGCGGATGGCTACACCTTC.

The chain is built from TRBV20-1 and TRBJ1-4; possible D gene TRBD1, 5 bases. Deletions cut 5 bases from V and 6 bases from J, with 13 bases between. The CDR3 extends over 13 amino acids. Germline-derived CDR1 and CDR2 are DFQATT and SNEGSKA (reference sequence). The CDR3 DNA is TGCAGTGCTGGGGGTAGGGAAGATGAAAAACTGTTTTTT. This sequence encodes CSAGGREDEKLFF.

The rearrangement links TRBV4-1 to TRBJ1-2; TRBD1 matches 10 bases. V dropped 5 bases and J dropped 4; count of bases not matched to a gene: 7. Germline V gene lookup returns CDR1 MGHRA and CDR2 YSYEKL. CDR3 length: 15 residues. CDR3 sequence reads: CASSFGQGVPYGYTF. The CDR3 bases are TGCGCCAGCAGCTTCGGACAGGGGGTCCCCTATGGCTACACCTTC.

The genes are TRBV7-9 and TRBJ1-6, with a weak D call TRBD1 (5 bases). The V and J ends lost 0 bases and 8 bases respectively, with 8 bases between them. CDR3 length: 14 residues. Germline assignment: CDR1 SEHNR and CDR2 FQNEAQ (reference sequence). The CDR3 loop is CASSLAQGYSPLHF. In nucleotides, the CDR3 is TGTGCCAGCAGCTTAGCGCAGGGTTATTCACCCCTCCACTTT.

The J gene is TRBJ2-7, the V gene TRBV2, with 9 positions matching TRBD1. J lost 4 bases, V lost 1 base, and 5 bases had no gene match. The CDR3 is 15 amino acids. Germline-derived CDR1 and CDR2 are SNHLY and FYNNEI. The CDR3 here is CASSEGGTGLYEQYF. CDR3 coding DNA: TGTGCCAGCAGTGAAGGAGGGACAGGGCTATACGAGCAGTACTTC.

The chain has TRBV18 and TRBJ2-2, with D uncertain. The V end was cut by 10 bases, the J end by 6 bases, with 12 bases between. This CDR3 is 12 amino acids long. Germline V gene lookup returns CDR1 KGHSH and CDR2 LQKENI. The CDR3 nucleotides read TGTGCCACCGGTCCAATTCCCGGGGAGCTGTTTTTT. It codes for CATGPIPGELFF.

The CDR3 nucleotides are TGTGCCAGCAGCCGGAGGACCAGGGAAGCGGACACTGAAGCTTTCTTT. Amino acid sequence: CASSRRTREADTEAFF. The chain joins TRBV7-9 to TRBJ1-1; D possibly corresponds to TRBD1 (5 bases). Germline values: CDR1 SEHNR, CDR2 FQNEAQ (reference sequence). The CDR3 loop spans 16 amino acids. The V end lost 5 bases, the J end lost 3 bases, and 19 bases lay between the germline ends.

The rearrangement links TRBV29-1 to TRBJ1-2, with 9 bases aligning to TRBD1. Germline V gene lookup returns CDR1 SQVTM and CDR2 ANQGSEA. The CDR3 is 15 amino acids. After removal of 6 bases from V and 3 bases from J, the junction contained 11 bases not matched to a gene. CDR3 residues: CSVPGQGERDYGYTF. Written as DNA, the CDR3 is TGCAGCGTGCCGGGACAGGGAGAGCGAGACTATGGCTACACCTTC.

V and J are TRBV24-1 and TRBJ2-2; 11 bases are a match to TRBD2. The CDR3 has 16 amino acids. Germline V gives CDR1 KGHDR, CDR2 SFDVKD. V lost 0 bases, J lost 4 bases, and 0 bases stayed unmatched. The CDR3 protein is CATSDLTSGSTGELFF. CDR3 nucleotides: TGTGCCACCAGTGATTTGACTAGCGGGAGCACCGGGGAGCTGTTTTTT.

V usage is TRBV2 and J usage is TRBJ2-7; a possible D gene is TRBD1 (6 bases). V was pared by 4 bases and J by 3 bases, with 16 bases between. The CDR3 has 15 amino acids. Germline V lookup: CDR1 SNHLY, CDR2 FYNNEI. The CDR3 loop is CASSVYRDTNYEQYF. In DNA, the CDR3 is TGTGCCAGCAGTGTGTACCGGGACACTAACTACGAGCAGTACTTC.

The rearrangement uses TRBV5-6 and TRBJ2-1; tentative D call: TRBD2 (5 bases). Trimming stripped 0 bases from V and 4 bases from J, with 17 bases between. The V gene's germline CDR1 is SGHDT and CDR2 YYEEEE. This CDR3 is built from 17 residues. CDR3 loop: CASSLAVRWGEYNEQFF. The CDR3 DNA sequence: TGTGCCAGCAGCTTGGCAGTGCGATGGGGAGAATACAATGAGCAGTTCTTC.

V is TRBV27 and J is TRBJ1-6; 7 bases match TRBD1. The CDR3 is 19 amino acids. The V gene's germline CDR1 is MNHEY and CDR2 SMNVEV (reference sequence). The V and J ends lost 2 bases and 4 bases, in that order; junction bases with no gene match: 14. Here the CDR3 reads CASSLKGEKPGQYNSPLHF. CDR3 sequence (DNA): TGTGCCAGCAGTTTAAAGGGGGAGAAGCCGGGACAGTATAATTCACCCCTCCACTTT.

This clonotype was recorded once. The chain is built from TRBV5-1 and TRBJ1-2; no clear D. The CDR3 runs to 15 residues. The V end was cut by 4 bases, the J end by 8 bases, with 21 bases between. The germline gives CDR1 SGHRS, CDR2 YFSETQ. CDR3 in amino acids: CASSQIGPFQEGYTF. The CDR3 DNA sequence: TGCGCCAGCAGCCAAATAGGACCGTTCCAGGAAGGCTACACCTTC.

The CDR3 loop reads CASGQFSNQPQHF. The CDR3 coding sequence is TGTGCCAGCGGACAGTTTAGCAATCAGCCCCAGCATTTT. The rearrangement links TRBV6-6 to TRBJ1-5; possibly TRBD1 for D (6 bases). With 8 bases removed from V and 0 bases from J, the gap between germline ends came to 8 bases. Germline V gives CDR1 MNHNY, CDR2 SVGAGI (reference sequence). The CDR3 consists of 13 residues.

The chain couples TRBV3-1 to TRBJ2-1; TRBD2 aligns across 7 bases. The CDR3 contains 13 residues. Germline CDR1 LGHDT, CDR2 YNNKEL (reference sequence). V shed 1 base, J shed 8 bases, and the junction held 2 bases outside the gene matches. This CDR3 is CASSQGLAHEQFF. The CDR3 DNA follows: TGTGCCAGCAGCCAAGGACTAGCCCATGAGCAGTTCTTC.

The genes are TRBV12-3 or TRBV12-4 and TRBJ2-1, with D possibly being TRBD1 (8 bases). The V and J ends lost 7 bases and 7 bases respectively, with 17 bases between them. The CDR3 loop spans 14 amino acids. This CDR3 reads CASISGTGPNEQFF. The CDR3 nucleotides are TGTGCCAGCATCAGCGGGACAGGACCGAATGAGCAGTTCTTC.

The V and J genes are TRBV20-1 and TRBJ2-7; 7 bases are a match to TRBD1. Germline V gene sequence: CDR1 DFQATT, CDR2 SNEGSKA (reference sequence). V was pared by 4 bases and J by 0 bases, with 9 bases of the junction left unmatched. The length of the CDR3 is 15 residues. Here the CDR3 reads CSATRQGQSSYEQYF. The CDR3 nucleotides read TGCAGTGCTACTAGACAGGGTCAAAGCTCCTACGAGCAGTACTTC.